This entry is about one T cell receptor (beta chain). Authors' analysis steps: Amplifying reference gene primers gave estimates of nucleated cell counts. TCRdb keeps only in-frame clones here, not all; method: immunoSEQ multiplex PCR. V, J and clone size are those of that table, while D and trimming were read from the DNA. The table records 100,000 or so clones, less than 80% of them present only once. The sample comes from a study of blood T cell repertoires in COVID-19. Study in general: The study drew acute and convalescent COVID-19 samples from the United States, Italy and Spain. PBMCs, B-cell-depleted T cells, or T cells were the source of the cDNA or gDNA that made up the material.

The CDR3 runs to 16 residues. Unmatched junction bases numbered 6, after V lost 0 bases and J lost 3 bases. From germline, CDR1 is LNHNV and CDR2 YYDKDF (reference sequence). The chain is built from TRBV15 and TRBJ1-1; 8 bases agree with TRBD1. The TCR comes from a woman aged 80 or over with acute or convalescent COVID-19. The specimen was peripheral blood. In DNA form, the CDR3 reads TGTGCCACCAGCAGAGACGCAGGGGGCGAGGACACTGAAGCTTTCTTT. It yields the protein CATSRDAGGEDTEAFF.